This TCR beta chain derives from a study of monozygotic twins with inflammatory bowel disease (dated by TCRdb to between 2018 and 2021). Regarding the study in general: The full study comprised 28 monozygotic twin pairs: nine German pairs (four IBD-concordant, five IBD-discordant) and 19 IBD-discordant Danish pairs. Disease-associated traits were sought mainly through comparisons between IBD patients and their genetically identical healthy co-twins within discordant pairs. Each individual had, on average, about 151 000 unique TCRalpha sequences and 181 000 unique TCRbeta sequences available for analysis. Study-level results and caveats: Repertoire similarity did not differ between concordant and discordant twins, which could be due to limited statistical power. No single strong signal or clonotype linked to IBD turned up in the results, so the idea that one exists was not supported. Measured by the inverse Simpson index, TCRbeta repertoire diversity was lower in IBD patients than in their healthy co-twins. Compared with healthy twins, IBD patients shared fewer clonotypes with other individuals, and the difference was most pronounced in patients with signs of disease activity. Differing immunosuppressive treatments among patients may have added background noise and inter-individual variability to the repertoires. Different T cell subtypes could not be distinguished in the analysis.

A roughly 2.7 ml peripheral blood sample was drawn into PAXgene tubes per donor and stored at -80°C. Total RNA was isolated from whole blood with the PAXgene blood miRNA kit on an automated QIAcube, without T cell sorting. Peripheral blood from monozygotic twin pairs, either concordant or discordant for inflammatory bowel disease, underwent deep TCRalpha and TCRbeta repertoire profiling that used unique molecular barcoding. For every twin pair, smoking habits were documented, and each individual was categorised as a current, former or never smoker. The CDR1 and CDR2 encoded by the germline V gene (reference sequence) are LNHNV and YYDKDF. Taken from cysteine to phenylalanine, the CDR3 has 14 residues. No DNA is listed. Regarding this clonotype: No cognate antigen has been identified for it.

Library construction relied on 5' RACE. The input for every TCR library was 3500 ng of total RNA. For each sample, cDNA synthesis with SMARTScribe reverse transcriptase was split into eight separate reactions. Unique molecular identifiers containing a 6-nucleotide sample barcode were introduced through template switching during cDNA synthesis. Two nested PCRs of approximately 16 and 9 cycles amplified the TCRalpha and TCRbeta cDNA, and bead purification followed each PCR. Before amplification, the cDNA was both treated with uracil DNA-glycosylase and purified with the QIAquick PCR purification kit. In the second PCR, Illumina TruSeq-compatible adapters and sample-specific barcodes were added. Library quality and concentration were assessed using TapeStation and Qubit, and about 5 ng of each library was pooled. Sequencing of the pooled libraries was done on an Illumina HiSeq2500 single-index Rapid Run using custom sequencing primers and 2 x 100 bp reads. Processing in the source paper ran as follows. PCR and sequencing errors were corrected by UMI-based consensus assembly using MiGEC version 1.2.6. V(D)J alignment, clonotype assembly and CDR3 extraction were performed with MiXCR version 2.1.1. To normalise gene usage, clonotype sharing and MAIT/NKT TCR abundance, the top 1000, 10 000 and 20 000 clonotypes in each sample were analysed. Diversity was computed as the inverse Simpson index with the vegan R package after downsampling to 27 000 UMIs. Paired Mann-Whitney U tests were applied to discordant twin pairs, and Benjamini-Hochberg correction was used for multiple testing. After reprocessing by TCRdb, each CDR3 protein sequence is one entry, and no DNA is given. What appears here as the V and J calls and clone size reflects TCRdb's work, not the paper's. The sample table records some 150,000 distinct CDR3 sequences. The ten largest clonotypes hold roughly 1.2% of the sample.

The clonotype was recovered from a human donor with ulcerative colitis or Crohn's disease, or a healthy co-twin of an affected twin (not recorded which). Sequenced input: blood. This sequence uses TRBV15 and TRBJ1-4. The CDR3 protein is CATSFSRANEKLFF.